The rows below give T cell receptor beta chains drawn from one sample of a study of blood T cell repertoires in COVID-19. Data came from immunoSEQ multiplex PCR; TCRdb stores just in-frame clones and leaves some out. The sample shows 200,000 or so clones, about 84% of them seen only once. The sequencing input was peripheral blood. Receptors originate from a woman aged 25 to 39 with acute or convalescent COVID-19. CDR3s include the opening cysteine and the closing phenylalanine or tryptophan. The order of the fields is clone size, D gene, J gene, V gene, CDR3 DNA, CDR3 protein. A D gene is named only where the DNA matches it firmly. Clone size appears in some rows only: once, few, many, or a class for an expanded clone.

abundance: .; d_gene: TRBD1; j_gene: TRBJ2-5; v_gene: TRBV5-5; CDR3nt: TGTGCCAGCAGCTCACAGGGGTCCCAAGAGACCCAGTACTTC; CDR3aa: CASSSQGSQETQYF
abundance: .; d_gene: .; j_gene: TRBJ2-4; v_gene: TRBV4-2; CDR3nt: TGTGCCAGCAGCCAAGTTACCGGGACAATAAACATTCAGTACTTC; CDR3aa: CASSQVTGTINIQYF
abundance: many; d_gene: TRBD1; j_gene: TRBJ1-1; v_gene: TRBV19; CDR3nt: TGTGCCAGTGAAAAGGGGGCAACTGAAGCTTTCTTT; CDR3aa: CASEKGATEAFF
abundance: .; d_gene: TRBD1; j_gene: TRBJ2-7; v_gene: TRBV27; CDR3nt: TGTGCCAGCAGTCCCTCGACAGGGGACCACGAGCAGTACTTC; CDR3aa: CASSPSTGDHEQYF
abundance: .; d_gene: TRBD1; j_gene: TRBJ1-3; v_gene: TRBV19; CDR3nt: TGTGCCAGTAGTGTAAAGACAGGGGATCTTCCCGGAAACACCATATATTTT; CDR3aa: CASSVKTGDLPGNTIYF
abundance: few; d_gene: .; j_gene: TRBJ1-4; v_gene: TRBV4-2; CDR3nt: TGTGCCAGCAGCCAAGTGATGGGCAGGGCCTCCGAAAAACTGTTTTTT; CDR3aa: CASSQVMGRASEKLFF
abundance: .; d_gene: .; j_gene: TRBJ2-1; v_gene: TRBV6-5; CDR3nt: TGTGCCAGCAGTCGGGGGGCGCCTTCCTACAATGAGCAGTTCTTC; CDR3aa: CASSRGAPSYNEQFF
abundance: .; d_gene: TRBD1; j_gene: TRBJ1-1; v_gene: TRBV7-8; CDR3nt: TGTGCCAGCAGCTTGGCAGGGGGCCGGAACACTGAAGCTTTCTTT; CDR3aa: CASSLAGGRNTEAFF
abundance: .; d_gene: TRBD1; j_gene: TRBJ1-5; v_gene: TRBV15; CDR3nt: TGTGCCACCAGTCGTGACAGGGGCAATCAGCCCCAGCATTTT; CDR3aa: CATSRDRGNQPQHF
abundance: .; d_gene: .; j_gene: TRBJ2-1; v_gene: TRBV29-1; CDR3nt: TGCAGCGTGACGGAGAGCTCCTACAATGAGCAGTTCTTC; CDR3aa: CSVTESSYNEQFF
abundance: .; d_gene: .; j_gene: TRBJ2-7; v_gene: TRBV4-1; CDR3nt: TGCGCCAGCAGCCAAGGTGACAACTACGAGCAGTACTTC; CDR3aa: CASSQGDNYEQYF
abundance: .; d_gene: TRBD1; j_gene: TRBJ1-1; v_gene: TRBV12-5; CDR3nt: TGTGCTAGTCGACAGGGGGTTAGTGGCACTGAAGCTTTCTTT; CDR3aa: CASRQGVSGTEAFF
abundance: .; d_gene: .; j_gene: TRBJ1-2; v_gene: TRBV10-3; CDR3nt: TGTGCCATCGGGTCCGGAGTCTACTTCGACTATGGCTACACCTTC; CDR3aa: CAIGSGVYFDYGYTF
abundance: .; d_gene: TRBD1; j_gene: TRBJ2-5; v_gene: TRBV7-9; CDR3nt: TGTGCCAGCAGTCAATTCGGGACAGACCAAGAGACCCAGTACTTC; CDR3aa: CASSQFGTDQETQYF
abundance: once; d_gene: .; j_gene: TRBJ1-2; v_gene: TRBV7-2; CDR3nt: TGTGCCAGCAGCTTAGGACAGTTCTATGGCTACACCTTC; CDR3aa: CASSLGQFYGYTF
abundance: .; d_gene: TRBD1; j_gene: TRBJ2-7; v_gene: TRBV27; CDR3nt: TGTGCCAGCAGTGGGGACAGATCCTACGAGCAGTACTTC; CDR3aa: CASSGDRSYEQYF
abundance: few; d_gene: TRBD2; j_gene: TRBJ2-5; v_gene: TRBV5-1; CDR3nt: TGCGCCAGCAGCTTGGATGGACTAGCGGCCGAGACCCAGTACTTC; CDR3aa: CASSLDGLAAETQYF
abundance: .; d_gene: .; j_gene: TRBJ2-5; v_gene: TRBV9; CDR3nt: TGTGCCAGCAGCGTAGGAGTTTCGGGGGAGACCCAGTACTTC; CDR3aa: CASSVGVSGETQYF
abundance: .; d_gene: .; j_gene: TRBJ1-2; v_gene: TRBV5-1; CDR3nt: TGCGCCAGCAGCTTTTTGGACACTAACTATGGCTACACCTTC; CDR3aa: CASSFLDTNYGYTF
abundance: .; d_gene: TRBD1; j_gene: TRBJ1-2; v_gene: TRBV5-1; CDR3nt: TGCGCCAGCAGCTTGCGCGGGACAGGGAATGGCTACACCTTC; CDR3aa: CASSLRGTGNGYTF
abundance: few; d_gene: TRBD1; j_gene: TRBJ2-5; v_gene: TRBV19; CDR3nt: TGTGCCAGTAGTACCCGACAGGGTCTAGGAGAGACCCAGTACTTC; CDR3aa: CASSTRQGLGETQYF
abundance: .; d_gene: .; j_gene: TRBJ2-3; v_gene: TRBV19; CDR3nt: TGTGCCAGTAGTAGGCTTCGGGGGACTCGCACAGATACGCAGTATTTT; CDR3aa: CASSRLRGTRTDTQYF
abundance: .; d_gene: TRBD1; j_gene: TRBJ1-2; v_gene: TRBV6-5; CDR3nt: TGTGCCAGCAGCCAGGGACAGGGGATCGATGGCTACACCTTC; CDR3aa: CASSQGQGIDGYTF
abundance: .; d_gene: .; j_gene: TRBJ2-5; v_gene: TRBV7-9; CDR3nt: TGTGCCAGCAGCTTAGGTGCGATAAAGACCCAGTACTTC; CDR3aa: CASSLGAIKTQYF
abundance: .; d_gene: .; j_gene: TRBJ1-1; v_gene: TRBV7-9; CDR3nt: TGTGCCAGCAGCTTTTCAGATTCGACTCGGGGGGCGCGTCGGACTTTCTTT; CDR3aa: CASSFSDSTRGARRTFF
abundance: .; d_gene: .; j_gene: TRBJ1-5; v_gene: TRBV19; CDR3nt: TGTGCCAGTAGTCCACTTAATAGCAATCAGCCCCAGCATTTT; CDR3aa: CASSPLNSNQPQHF
abundance: .; d_gene: TRBD2; j_gene: TRBJ2-1; v_gene: TRBV6-6; CDR3nt: TGTGCCAGCACTTCGTCTAGCGGTTATCTTGAGCAGTTCTTC; CDR3aa: CASTSSSGYLEQFF
abundance: few; d_gene: .; j_gene: TRBJ1-2; v_gene: TRBV6-5; CDR3nt: TGTGCCAGCAGCCAGGGTATCGCCACCTTC; CDR3aa: CASSQGIATF
abundance: .; d_gene: .; j_gene: TRBJ1-1; v_gene: TRBV10-3; CDR3nt: TGTGCCATCAGTGAGGGGCGGGAGAACACTGAAGCTTTCTTT; CDR3aa: CAISEGRENTEAFF
abundance: .; d_gene: .; j_gene: TRBJ2-7; v_gene: TRBV20-1; CDR3nt: TGCAGTGCCCTGCTAGTTGGAGAGCAGTACTTC; CDR3aa: CSALLVGEQYF
abundance: .; d_gene: .; j_gene: TRBJ1-1; v_gene: TRBV6-5; CDR3nt: TGTGCCAGCACAACAGAGATGAACACTGAAGCTTTCTTT; CDR3aa: CASTTEMNTEAFF
abundance: .; d_gene: .; j_gene: TRBJ1-1; v_gene: TRBV9; CDR3nt: TGTGCCAGCAGCGTAGGCGGTACGAACACTGAAGCTTTCTTT; CDR3aa: CASSVGGTNTEAFF
abundance: few; d_gene: TRBD1; j_gene: TRBJ1-6; v_gene: TRBV4-2; CDR3nt: TGTGCCAGCAGCCAAGAGGCGGGACAGGGGGTTTCACCCCTCCACTTT; CDR3aa: CASSQEAGQGVSPLHF
abundance: .; d_gene: TRBD1; j_gene: TRBJ2-5; v_gene: TRBV11-3; CDR3nt: TGTGCCAGCAGCGCAGGGGGTGGAAAGACCCAGTACTTC; CDR3aa: CASSAGGGKTQYF
abundance: few; d_gene: TRBD1; j_gene: TRBJ1-5; v_gene: TRBV30; CDR3nt: TGTGCCTGGAGCCGACAGGGTAATCAGCCCCAGCATTTT; CDR3aa: CAWSRQGNQPQHF
abundance: .; d_gene: .; j_gene: TRBJ2-6; v_gene: TRBV28; CDR3nt: TGTGCCACCAGTCGGGTAGCAGGGGCCAACGTCCTGACTTTC; CDR3aa: CATSRVAGANVLTF
abundance: .; d_gene: TRBD1; j_gene: TRBJ1-2; v_gene: TRBV30; CDR3nt: TGTGCCTGGAGTCCGACAGGGTGGTCTTATGGCTACACCTTC; CDR3aa: CAWSPTGWSYGYTF
abundance: few; d_gene: TRBD1; j_gene: TRBJ1-5; v_gene: TRBV18; CDR3nt: TGTGCCAGCTCACCTGGGACAGATAGCAATCAGCCCCAGCATTTT; CDR3aa: CASSPGTDSNQPQHF
abundance: .; d_gene: .; j_gene: TRBJ1-1; v_gene: TRBV18; CDR3nt: TGTGCCAGCTCACCCTCGACAGACAGGCCTGGCCGAGCTTTCTTT; CDR3aa: CASSPSTDRPGRAFF
abundance: .; d_gene: TRBD1; j_gene: TRBJ2-1; v_gene: TRBV19; CDR3nt: TGTGCCAGTAGTGACACAGGGGGCGTTGAGCAGTTCTTC; CDR3aa: CASSDTGGVEQFF